This T cell receptor beta chain was retrieved from a study of memory CD8 T cells in hepatitis C reinfection (dated by TCRdb to 2016 to 2017). For the wider study: Of the five donors, three spontaneously resolved two consecutive HCV infections, and two cleared a primary infection but developed chronic infection after reinfection. An HCV reinfection was defined as a positive HCV RNA test that came after two negative tests taken at least 60 days apart. Peak reinfection samples were taken from 3 to 8 weeks after reinfection was detected. In five donors, the study followed the TCR beta repertoire of virus-specific CD8 T cells over time through an HCV reinfection episode. Between the late 2000s and the early 2010s, several reinfection cases with stored pre-reinfection samples were identified. In the reinfection study, participants who had previously resolved an HCV infection were followed up every 3 months. Previously published longitudinal data on tetramer+ CD8 T cell frequency were used to pick the peak reinfection time point. Broader findings and caveats from the paper: With only five donors, the study could not reach definitive conclusions about public clonotypes linked to secondary clearance.

With respect to this clone: The specificity of this receptor is unknown. Base quality data are lacking; no much larger clone is found one base away.

Counted from cysteine to phenylalanine, this CDR3 has 15 amino acids. The DNA shown is the 45-base CDR3, in frame from base 1. CDR1 and CDR2 (SGHTS, YDEGEE) derive from the germline V gene. Trimming costs V 3 bases and J 4 bases, and their ends lie 17 bases apart. Preparation of the library involved the immunoSEQ multiplex PCR assay. Genomic DNA was extracted from the sorted cells, and the TCR beta V, D and J regions were sequenced using the automated high-throughput method of Adaptive Biotechnologies. A two-step, bias-controlled multiplex PCR was used to amplify the CDR3 regions. An Illumina instrument was used to sequence the amplified TCR beta libraries. The study's processing was this. The demultiplexed reads were processed to cut down on amplification and sequencing bias, and the IMGT database was used to assign CDR3 sequences to gene families. ImmunoSEQ software version 2.0 was used to analyze the repertoire data. Clonotype lists were filtered to remove out-of-frame sequences and sequences containing stop codons in the CDR3. Clonotypes below 0.01% frequency were excluded because they corresponded to less than one cell. Richness was calculated by dividing observed richness by input cell number, and evenness was calculated by dividing Shannon entropy by log observed richness. Repertoire diversity and the similarity between time points were measured using Simpson diversity and Morisita-Horn overlap indices. Clonotypes were categorized as dominant (>1%), sub-dominant (0.5-0.99%), low abundance (0.1-0.49%) or lowest abundance (<0.1%). For the germline index, total nucleotide additions were subtracted from total CDR3 length, and that difference was then divided by total CDR3 length. TCRdb limited this immuneACCESS table to in-frame rearrangements with V and J called. A share of clones is missing; checked studies link under half to unresolved V genes, and the rest is unexplained. V and J calls plus clone size are reproduced from that table; the DNA served to infer D and trimming. The sample profile shows around 45,000 clones; 70% to 90% of them were found once. Jointly, the top ten make up approximately 1.2% of the sample.

Taken with the paper, the label for time point translates to: peak reinfection, 3 to 8 weeks after reinfection detection. The sorted cells were sequenced directly ex vivo, without any in vitro expansion ahead of TCR sequencing. The donors were people who inject drugs and were enrolled in the Montreal Acute Hepatitis C Cohort Study (HEPCO) in Canada. As controls, total naive CD8 T cells were sorted as viable CD3+ CD8+ CD45RO- cells from two donors at all three reinfection time points. Before sorting, cryopreserved peripheral blood mononuclear cells were thawed, and CD8 T cells were purified from the thawed cells. Negative selection with the MACS CD8+ T cell Isolation Kit was used to enrich CD8 T cells. Cell sorting was done on a BD FACSAria II sorter with FACSDiva software, and data were analyzed with FlowJo.

The clonotype was recovered from a man between 18 and 29 years old with hepatitis C virus infection. The specimen was naive CD8+ T cells sorted from blood. This specimen's cell subset or site label, per the study, means: total naive CD8+CD45RO- T cells. Recombination connected TRBV5-8 to TRBJ2-7; the D gene identity is not certain. The DNA sequence reads TGTGCCAGCAGCTCCTTAGTAATGACAATTTACGAGCAGTACTTC. This is translated as CASSSLVMTIYEQYF.